This T cell receptor beta chain came from a study of T-cell memory formation after mild COVID-19. General observations from the study: Memory sampled before infection contained some responding clones, suggesting cross-reactive memory joined.

This clonotype was found once. Its antigen is undetermined. Trimming at V came to 2 bases and at J to 9 bases, leaving 10 bases not matched to a gene. Germline assignment: CDR1 SEHNR and CDR2 FQNEAQ (reference sequence). CDR3 length: 15 amino acids. Each CDR3 protein gets one entry after TCRdb re-called the 5' RACE reads with MiXCR. The table shows 350,000 to 450,000 distinct CDR3 sequences, with 20% to 25% occurring only once. The J gene is TRBJ2-1, the V gene TRBV7-9; 7 bases agree with TRBD2. This sequence originates from an adult woman who had mild COVID-19 (a few samples of this study predate the infection). Cell type and time point are not known. The sample taken for sequencing was PBMCs or a T cell subset sorted from them (not recorded which). CDR3 nucleotides: TGTGCCAGCAGCTTAACCCCCGCGGGGGTTGGTGAGCAGTTCTTC. Translated, it gives CASSLTPAGVGEQFF.